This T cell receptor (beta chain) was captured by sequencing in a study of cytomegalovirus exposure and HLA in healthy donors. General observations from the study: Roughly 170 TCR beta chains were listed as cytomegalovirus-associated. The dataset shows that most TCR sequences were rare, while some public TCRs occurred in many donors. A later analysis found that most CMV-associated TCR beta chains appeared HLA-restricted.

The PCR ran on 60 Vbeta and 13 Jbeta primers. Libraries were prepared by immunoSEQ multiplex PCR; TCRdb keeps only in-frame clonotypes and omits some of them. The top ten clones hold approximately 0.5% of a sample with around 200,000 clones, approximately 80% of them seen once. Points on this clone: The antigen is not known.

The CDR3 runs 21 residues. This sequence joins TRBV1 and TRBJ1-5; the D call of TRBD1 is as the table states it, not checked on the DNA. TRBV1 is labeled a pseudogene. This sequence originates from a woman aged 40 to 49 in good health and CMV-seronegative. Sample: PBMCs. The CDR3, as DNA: TGCACCAGCAGCCAAACAAGGAAATGTTCCGGGACAGGGGGAGTACTTAAGCCCCAGCATTTT. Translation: CTSSQTRKCSGTGGVLKPQHF.